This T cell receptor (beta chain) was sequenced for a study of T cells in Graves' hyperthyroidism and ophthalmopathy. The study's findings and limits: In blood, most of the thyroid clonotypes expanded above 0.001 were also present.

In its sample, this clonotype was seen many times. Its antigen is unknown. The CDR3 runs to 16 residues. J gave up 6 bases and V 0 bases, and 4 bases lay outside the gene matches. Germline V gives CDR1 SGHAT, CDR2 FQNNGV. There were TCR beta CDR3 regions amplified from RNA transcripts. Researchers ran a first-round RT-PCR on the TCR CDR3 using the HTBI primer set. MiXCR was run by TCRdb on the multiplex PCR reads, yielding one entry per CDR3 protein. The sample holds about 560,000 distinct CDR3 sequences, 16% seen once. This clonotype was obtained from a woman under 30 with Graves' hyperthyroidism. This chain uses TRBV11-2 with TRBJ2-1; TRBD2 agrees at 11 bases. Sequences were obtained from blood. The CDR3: CASSLELAGGTNEQFF. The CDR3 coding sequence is TGTGCCAGCAGCTTAGAGTTAGCGGGGGGGACCAATGAGCAGTTCTTC.